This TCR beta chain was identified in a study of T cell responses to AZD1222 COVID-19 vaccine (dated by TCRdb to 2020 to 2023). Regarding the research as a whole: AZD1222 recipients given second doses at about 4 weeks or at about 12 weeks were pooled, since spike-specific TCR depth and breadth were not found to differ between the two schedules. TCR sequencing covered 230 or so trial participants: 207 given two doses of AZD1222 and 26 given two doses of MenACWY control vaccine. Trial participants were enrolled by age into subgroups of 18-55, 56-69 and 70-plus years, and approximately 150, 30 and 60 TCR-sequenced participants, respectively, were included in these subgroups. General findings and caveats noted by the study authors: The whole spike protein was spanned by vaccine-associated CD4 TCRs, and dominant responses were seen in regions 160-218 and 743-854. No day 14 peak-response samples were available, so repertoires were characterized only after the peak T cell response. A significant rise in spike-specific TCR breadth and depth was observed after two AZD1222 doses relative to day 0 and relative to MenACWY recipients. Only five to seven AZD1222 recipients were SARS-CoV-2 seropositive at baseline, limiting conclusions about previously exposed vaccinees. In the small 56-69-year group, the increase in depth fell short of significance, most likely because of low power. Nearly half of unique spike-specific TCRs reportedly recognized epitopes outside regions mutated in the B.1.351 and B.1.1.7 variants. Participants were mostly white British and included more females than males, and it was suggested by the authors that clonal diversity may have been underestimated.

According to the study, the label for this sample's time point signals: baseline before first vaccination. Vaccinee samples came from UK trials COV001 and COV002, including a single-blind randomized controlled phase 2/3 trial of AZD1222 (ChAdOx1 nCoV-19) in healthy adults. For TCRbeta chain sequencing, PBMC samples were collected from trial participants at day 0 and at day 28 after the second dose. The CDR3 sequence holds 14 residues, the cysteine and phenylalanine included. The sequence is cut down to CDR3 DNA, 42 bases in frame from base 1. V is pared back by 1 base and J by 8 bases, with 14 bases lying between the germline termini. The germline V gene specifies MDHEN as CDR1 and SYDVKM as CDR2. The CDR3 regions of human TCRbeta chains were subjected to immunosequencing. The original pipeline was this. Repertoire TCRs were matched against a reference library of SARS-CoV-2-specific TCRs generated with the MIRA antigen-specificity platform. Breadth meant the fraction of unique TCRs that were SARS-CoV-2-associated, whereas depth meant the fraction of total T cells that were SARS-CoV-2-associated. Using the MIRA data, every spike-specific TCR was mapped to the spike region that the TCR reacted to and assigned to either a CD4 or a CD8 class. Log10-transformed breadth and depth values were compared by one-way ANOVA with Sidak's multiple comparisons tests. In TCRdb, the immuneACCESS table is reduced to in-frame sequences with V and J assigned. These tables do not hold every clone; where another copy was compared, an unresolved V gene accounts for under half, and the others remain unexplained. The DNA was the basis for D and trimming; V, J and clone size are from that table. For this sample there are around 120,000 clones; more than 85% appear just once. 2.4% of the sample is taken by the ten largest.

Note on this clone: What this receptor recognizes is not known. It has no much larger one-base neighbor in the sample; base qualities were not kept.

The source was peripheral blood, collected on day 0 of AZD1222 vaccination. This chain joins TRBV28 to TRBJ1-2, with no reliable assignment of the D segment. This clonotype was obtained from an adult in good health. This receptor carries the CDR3 CASSLSSGLGGYTF. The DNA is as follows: TGTGCCAGCAGTTTATCATCAGGCCTGGGGGGCTACACCTTC.